This TCR beta chain appears in the sequencing data of a study of blood T cell repertoires in COVID-19. Across the whole study: Samples representing acute and convalescent COVID-19 were sourced from the United States, Italy and Spain. PBMCs, B-cell-depleted T cells, or T cells provided the cDNA or gDNA that made up the material.

Per the germline V gene, CDR1 is SGHVS and CDR2 is FNYEAQ. V trimming: 4 bases; J trimming: 7 bases; junction bases outside the gene matches: 16. The CDR3 sequence is 19 residues long. Authors' data handling: Amplification of reference gene primers was used by the study to estimate nucleated cell counts. Assay used: immunoSEQ multiplex PCR; TCRdb lists only in-frame clones, some missing. The V and J calls and clone size were taken over from that table, and D and trimming were inferred from the DNA. The sample holds 400,000 to 550,000 clones, more than 85% seen once. Sequencing was done on a sample of peripheral blood. The clonotype originates from a woman aged 25 to 39 with acute or convalescent COVID-19. This sequence joins TRBV7-6 and TRBJ2-1; TRBD2 agrees at 13 bases. The CDR3 is CASSSVWSTSGGLQNEQFF. The CDR3 DNA reads as TGTGCCAGCAGCTCAGTCTGGTCGACTAGCGGGGGGTTGCAAAATGAGCAGTTCTTC.